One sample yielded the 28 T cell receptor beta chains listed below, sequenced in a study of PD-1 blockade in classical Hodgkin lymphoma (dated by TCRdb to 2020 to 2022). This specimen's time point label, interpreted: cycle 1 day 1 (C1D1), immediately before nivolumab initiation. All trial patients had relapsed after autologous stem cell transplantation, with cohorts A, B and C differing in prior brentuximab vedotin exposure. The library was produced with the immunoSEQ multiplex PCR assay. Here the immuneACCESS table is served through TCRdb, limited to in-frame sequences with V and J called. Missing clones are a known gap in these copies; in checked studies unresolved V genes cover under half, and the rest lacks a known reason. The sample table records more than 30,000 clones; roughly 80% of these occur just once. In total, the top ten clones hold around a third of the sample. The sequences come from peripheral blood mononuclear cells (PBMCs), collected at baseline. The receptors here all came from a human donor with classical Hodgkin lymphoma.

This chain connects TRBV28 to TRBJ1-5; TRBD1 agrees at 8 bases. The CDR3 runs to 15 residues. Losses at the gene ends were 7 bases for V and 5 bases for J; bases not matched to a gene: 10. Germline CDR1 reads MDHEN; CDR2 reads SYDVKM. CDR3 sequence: CASIAGGGLDQPQHF. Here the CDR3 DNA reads TGTGCCAGCATCGCAGGGGGCGGGCTAGATCAGCCCCAGCATTTT.

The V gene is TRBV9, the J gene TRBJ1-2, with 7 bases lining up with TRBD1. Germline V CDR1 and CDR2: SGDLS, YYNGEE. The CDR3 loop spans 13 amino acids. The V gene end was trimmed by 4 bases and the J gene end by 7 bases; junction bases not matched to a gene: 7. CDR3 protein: CASSPDAGGGYTF. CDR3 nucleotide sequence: TGTGCCAGCAGCCCGGATGCAGGGGGTGGCTACACCTTC. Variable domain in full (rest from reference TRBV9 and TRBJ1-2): DSGVTQTPKHLITATGQRVTLRCSPRSGDLSVYWYQQSLDQGLQFLIQYYNGEERAKGNILERFSAQQFPDLHSELNLSSLELGDSALYFCASSPDAGGGYTFGSGTRLTVV.

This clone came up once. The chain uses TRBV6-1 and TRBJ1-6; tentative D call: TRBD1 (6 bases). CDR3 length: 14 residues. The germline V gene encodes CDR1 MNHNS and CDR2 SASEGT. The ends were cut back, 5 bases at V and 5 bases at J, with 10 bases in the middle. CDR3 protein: CASSRAGDNSPLHF. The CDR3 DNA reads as TGTGCCAGCAGTAGGGCAGGGGATAATTCACCCCTCCACTTT.

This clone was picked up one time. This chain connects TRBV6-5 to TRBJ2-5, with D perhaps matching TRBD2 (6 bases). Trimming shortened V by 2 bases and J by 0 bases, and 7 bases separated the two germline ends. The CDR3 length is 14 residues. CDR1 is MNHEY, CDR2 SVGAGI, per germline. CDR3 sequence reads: CASSYGRYQETQYF. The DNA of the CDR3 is TGTGCCAGCAGTTACGGGAGGTACCAAGAGACCCAGTACTTC.

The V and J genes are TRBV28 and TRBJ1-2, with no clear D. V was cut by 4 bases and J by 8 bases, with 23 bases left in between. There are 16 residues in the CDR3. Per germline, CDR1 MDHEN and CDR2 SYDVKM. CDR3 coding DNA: TGTGCCAGCAGTTCAGTAGTTTCGAGGATGCTGCACGGCTACACCTTC. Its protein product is CASSSVVSRMLHGYTF.

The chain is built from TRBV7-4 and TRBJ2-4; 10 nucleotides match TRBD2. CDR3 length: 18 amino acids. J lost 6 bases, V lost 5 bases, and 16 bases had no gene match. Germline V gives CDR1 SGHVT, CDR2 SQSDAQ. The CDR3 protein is CASSLPYGAPSGGNIQYF. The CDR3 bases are TGTGCCAGCAGCCTTCCTTATGGGGCCCCTAGCGGGGGAAACATTCAGTACTTC.

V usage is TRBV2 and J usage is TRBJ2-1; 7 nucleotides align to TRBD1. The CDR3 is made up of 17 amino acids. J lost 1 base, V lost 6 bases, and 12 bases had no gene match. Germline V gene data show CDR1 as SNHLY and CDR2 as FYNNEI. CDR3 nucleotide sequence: TGTGCCAGCAGACGGCAGGGGGTCCCTAGGTCCTACAATGAGCAGTTCTTC. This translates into CASRRQGVPRSYNEQFF.

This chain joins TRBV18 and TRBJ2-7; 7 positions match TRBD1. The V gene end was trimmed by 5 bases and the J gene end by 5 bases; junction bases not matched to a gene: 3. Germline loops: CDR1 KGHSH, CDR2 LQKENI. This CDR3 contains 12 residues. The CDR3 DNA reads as TGTGCCAGCTCAGGGACAGTAGACGAGCAGTACTTC. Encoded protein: CASSGTVDEQYF.

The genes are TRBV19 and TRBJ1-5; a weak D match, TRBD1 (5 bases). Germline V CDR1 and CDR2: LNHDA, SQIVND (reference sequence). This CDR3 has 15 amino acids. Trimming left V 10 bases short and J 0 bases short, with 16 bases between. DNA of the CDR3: TGTGCCACCGATTACAGGAGATATAGCAATCAGCCCCAGCATTTT. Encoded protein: CATDYRRYSNQPQHF.

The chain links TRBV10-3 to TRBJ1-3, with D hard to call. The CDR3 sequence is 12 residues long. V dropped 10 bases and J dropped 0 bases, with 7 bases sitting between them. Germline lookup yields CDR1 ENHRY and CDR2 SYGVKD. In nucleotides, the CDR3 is TGTGCCACTTCGGGCTCTGGAAACACCATATATTTT. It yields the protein CATSGSGNTIYF.

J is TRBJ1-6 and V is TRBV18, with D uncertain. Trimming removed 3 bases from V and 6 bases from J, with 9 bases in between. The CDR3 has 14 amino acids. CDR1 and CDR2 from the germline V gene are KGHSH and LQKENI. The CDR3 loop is CASSPPSGNSPLHF. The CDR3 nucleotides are TGTGCCAGCTCACCGCCTTCGGGTAATTCACCCCTCCACTTT.

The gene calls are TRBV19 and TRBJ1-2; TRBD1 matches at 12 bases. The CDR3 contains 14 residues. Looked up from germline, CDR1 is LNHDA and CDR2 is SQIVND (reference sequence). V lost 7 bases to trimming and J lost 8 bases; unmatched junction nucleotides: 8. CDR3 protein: CASIPGQGAGGYTF. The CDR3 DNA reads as TGTGCCAGTATACCGGGACAGGGGGCTGGGGGCTACACCTTC.

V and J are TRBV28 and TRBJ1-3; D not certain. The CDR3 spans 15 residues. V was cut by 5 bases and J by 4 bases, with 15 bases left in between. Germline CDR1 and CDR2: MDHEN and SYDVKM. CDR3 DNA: TGTGCCAGCAGTACCAGTTCCGGTGCCGGAAACACCATATATTTT. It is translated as CASSTSSGAGNTIYF.

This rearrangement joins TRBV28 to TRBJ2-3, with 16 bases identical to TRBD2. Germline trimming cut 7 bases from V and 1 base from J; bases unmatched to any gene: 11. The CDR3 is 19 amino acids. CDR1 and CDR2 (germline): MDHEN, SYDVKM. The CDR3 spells CASNLKGLAGGPRTDTQYF. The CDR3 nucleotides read TGTGCCAGCAACCTAAAGGGACTAGCGGGGGGGCCTCGCACAGATACGCAGTATTTT.

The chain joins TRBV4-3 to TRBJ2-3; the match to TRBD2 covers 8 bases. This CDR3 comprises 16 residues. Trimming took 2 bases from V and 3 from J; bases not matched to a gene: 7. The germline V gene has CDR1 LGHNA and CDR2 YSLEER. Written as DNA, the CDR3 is TGCGCCAGCAGCCAATCAACTAGCGGAACTACAGATACGCAGTATTTT. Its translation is CASSQSTSGTTDTQYF.

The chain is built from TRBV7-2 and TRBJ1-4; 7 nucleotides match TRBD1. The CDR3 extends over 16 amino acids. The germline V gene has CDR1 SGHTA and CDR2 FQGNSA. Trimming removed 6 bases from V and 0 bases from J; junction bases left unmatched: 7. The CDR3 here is CASRNNRGATNEKLFF. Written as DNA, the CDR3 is TGTGCCAGCAGAAACAACAGGGGTGCAACTAATGAAAAACTGTTTTTT.

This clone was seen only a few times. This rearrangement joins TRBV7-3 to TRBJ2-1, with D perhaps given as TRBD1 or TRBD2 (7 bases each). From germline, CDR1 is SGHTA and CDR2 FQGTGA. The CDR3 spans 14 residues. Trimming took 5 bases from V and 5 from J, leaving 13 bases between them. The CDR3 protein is CASSQSGGDNEQFF. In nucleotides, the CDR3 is TGTGCCAGCAGCCAATCAGGGGGGGACAATGAGCAGTTCTTC. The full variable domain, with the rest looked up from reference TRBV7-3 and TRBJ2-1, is GAGVSQTPSNKVTEKGKYVELRCDPISGHTALYWYRQSLGQGPEFLIYFQGTGAADDSGLPNDRFFAVRPEGSVSTLKIQRTERGDSAVYLCASSQSGGDNEQFFGPGTRLTVL.

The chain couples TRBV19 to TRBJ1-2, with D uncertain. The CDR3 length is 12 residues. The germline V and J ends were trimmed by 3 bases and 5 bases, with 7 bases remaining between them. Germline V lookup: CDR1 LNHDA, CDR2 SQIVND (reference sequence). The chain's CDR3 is CASSMEGYGYTF. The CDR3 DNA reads TGTGCCAGTAGTATGGAAGGTTATGGCTACACCTTC. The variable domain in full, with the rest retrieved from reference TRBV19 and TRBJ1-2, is DGGITQSPKYLFRKEGQNVTLSCEQNLNHDAMYWYRQDPGQGLRLIYYSQIVNDFQKGDIAEGYSVSREKKESFPLTVTSAQKNPTAFYLCASSMEGYGYTFGSGTRLTVV.

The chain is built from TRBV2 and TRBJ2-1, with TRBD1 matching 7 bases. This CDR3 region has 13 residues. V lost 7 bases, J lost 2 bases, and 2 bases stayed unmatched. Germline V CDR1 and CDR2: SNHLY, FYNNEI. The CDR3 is CASTGTAYNEQFF. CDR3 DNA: TGTGCCAGCACCGGGACAGCCTACAATGAGCAGTTCTTC. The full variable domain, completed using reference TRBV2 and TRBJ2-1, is EPEVTQTPSHQVTQMGQEVILRCVPISNHLYFYWYRQILGQKVEFLVSFYNNEISEKSEIFDDQFSVERPDGSNFTLKIRSTKLEDSAMYFCASTGTAYNEQFFGPGTRLTVL.

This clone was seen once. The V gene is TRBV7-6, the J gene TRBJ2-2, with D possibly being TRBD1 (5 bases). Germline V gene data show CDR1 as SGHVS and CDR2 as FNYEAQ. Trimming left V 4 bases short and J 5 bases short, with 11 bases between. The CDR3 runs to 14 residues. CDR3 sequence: CASSSTVNTGELFF. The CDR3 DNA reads TGTGCCAGCAGCTCGACAGTTAATACCGGGGAGCTGTTTTTT.

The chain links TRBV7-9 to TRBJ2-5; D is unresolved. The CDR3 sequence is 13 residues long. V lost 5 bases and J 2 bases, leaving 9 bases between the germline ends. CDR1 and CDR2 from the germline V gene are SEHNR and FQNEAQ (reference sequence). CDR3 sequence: CASSRTQQETQYF. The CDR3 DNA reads TGTGCCAGCAGCCGGACCCAACAAGAGACCCAGTACTTC.

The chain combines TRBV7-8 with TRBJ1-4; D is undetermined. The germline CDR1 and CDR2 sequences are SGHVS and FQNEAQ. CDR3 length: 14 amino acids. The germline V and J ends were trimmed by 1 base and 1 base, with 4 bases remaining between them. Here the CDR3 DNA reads TGTGCCAGCAGCTTAGTGGAAACTAATGAAAAACTGTTTTTT. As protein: CASSLVETNEKLFF.

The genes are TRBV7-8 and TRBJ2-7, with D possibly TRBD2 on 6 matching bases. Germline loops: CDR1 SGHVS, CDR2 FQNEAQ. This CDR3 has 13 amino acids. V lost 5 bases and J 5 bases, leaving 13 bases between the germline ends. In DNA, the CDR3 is TGTGCCAGCAGCCTCCGGAGGGGACACGAGCAGTACTTC. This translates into CASSLRRGHEQYF.

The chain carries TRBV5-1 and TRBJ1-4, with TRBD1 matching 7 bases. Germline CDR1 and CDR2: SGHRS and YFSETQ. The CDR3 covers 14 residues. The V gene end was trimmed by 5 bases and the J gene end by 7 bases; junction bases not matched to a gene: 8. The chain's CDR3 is CASSPGSGGEKLFF. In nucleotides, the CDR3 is TGCGCCAGCAGTCCAGGGTCAGGGGGTGAAAAACTGTTTTTT. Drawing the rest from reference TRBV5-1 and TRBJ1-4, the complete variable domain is KAGVTQTPRYLIKTRGQQVTLSCSPISGHRSVSWYQQTPGQGLQFLFEYFSETQRNKGNFPGRFSGRQFSNSRSEMNVSTLELGDSALYLCASSPGSGGEKLFFGSGTQLSVL.

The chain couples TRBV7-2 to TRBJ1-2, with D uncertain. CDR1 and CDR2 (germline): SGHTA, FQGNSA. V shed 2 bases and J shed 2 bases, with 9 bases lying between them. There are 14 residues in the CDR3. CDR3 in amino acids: CASSLNSRNYGYTF. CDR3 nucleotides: TGTGCCAGCAGCTTAAATAGCAGGAACTATGGCTACACCTTC.

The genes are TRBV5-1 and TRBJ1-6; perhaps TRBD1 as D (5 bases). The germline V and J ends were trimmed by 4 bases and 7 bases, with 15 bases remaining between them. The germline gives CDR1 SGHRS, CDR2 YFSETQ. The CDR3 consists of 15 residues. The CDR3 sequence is CASSLGTPANSPLHF. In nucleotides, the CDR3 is TGCGCCAGCAGCCTCGGGACCCCTGCGAATTCACCCCTCCACTTT.

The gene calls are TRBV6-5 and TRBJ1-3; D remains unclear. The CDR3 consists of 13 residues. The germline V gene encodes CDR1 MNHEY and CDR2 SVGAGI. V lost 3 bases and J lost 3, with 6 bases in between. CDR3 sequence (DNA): TGTGCCAGCAGTTATGGGGTTGGAAACACCATATATTTT. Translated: CASSYGVGNTIYF.

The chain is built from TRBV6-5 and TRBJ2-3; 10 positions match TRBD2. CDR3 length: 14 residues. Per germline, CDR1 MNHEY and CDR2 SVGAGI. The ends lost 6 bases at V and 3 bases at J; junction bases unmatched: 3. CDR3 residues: CASSLAGETDTQYF. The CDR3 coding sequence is TGTGCCAGCAGCCTAGCGGGGGAGACAGATACGCAGTATTTT.